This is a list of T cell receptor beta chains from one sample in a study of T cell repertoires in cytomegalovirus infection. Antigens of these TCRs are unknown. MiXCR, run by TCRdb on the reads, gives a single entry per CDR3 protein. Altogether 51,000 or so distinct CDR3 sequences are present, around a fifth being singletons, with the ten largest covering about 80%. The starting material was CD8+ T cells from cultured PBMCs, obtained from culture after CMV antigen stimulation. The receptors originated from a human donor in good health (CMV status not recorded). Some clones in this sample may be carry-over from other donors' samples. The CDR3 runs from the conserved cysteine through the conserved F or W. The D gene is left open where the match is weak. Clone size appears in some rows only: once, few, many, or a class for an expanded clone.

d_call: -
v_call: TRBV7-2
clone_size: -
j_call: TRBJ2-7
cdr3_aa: CASSSPFHPYEQYF
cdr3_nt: TGTGCCAGCAGCTCGCCCTTTCATCCCTACGAGCAGTACTTC

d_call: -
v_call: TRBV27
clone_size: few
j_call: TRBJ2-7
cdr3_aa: CASSSNYEQYF
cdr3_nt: TGTGCCAGCAGTTCGAACTACGAGCAGTACTTC

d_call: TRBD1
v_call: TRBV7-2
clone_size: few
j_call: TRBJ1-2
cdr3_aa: CASSFTGTGLYGYTF
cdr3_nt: TGTGCCAGCAGCTTTACCGGGACAGGGCTCTATGGCTACACCTTC

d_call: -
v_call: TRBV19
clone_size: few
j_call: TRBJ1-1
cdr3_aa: CASSIEGGLLNTEAFF
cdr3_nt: TGTGCCAGTAGTATAGAGGGAGGACTCCTGAACACTGAAGCTTTCTTT

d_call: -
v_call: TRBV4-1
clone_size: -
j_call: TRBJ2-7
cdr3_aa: CASSQATGYYEQYF
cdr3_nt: TGCGCCAGCAGCCAAGCTACAGGGTACTACGAGCAGTACTTC

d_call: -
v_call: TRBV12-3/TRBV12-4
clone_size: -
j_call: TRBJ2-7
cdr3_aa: CASSPFGLSYEQYF
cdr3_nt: TGTGCCAGCAGCCCATTTGGACTGTCCTACGAGCAGTACTTC

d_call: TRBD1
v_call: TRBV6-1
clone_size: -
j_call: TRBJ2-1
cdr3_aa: CASGPFDRARYNEQFF
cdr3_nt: TGTGCCAGCGGTCCTTTCGACAGGGCGCGATACAATGAGCAGTTCTTC

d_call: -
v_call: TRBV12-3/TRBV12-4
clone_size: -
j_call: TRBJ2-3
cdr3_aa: CASRSQWMTGTDTQYF
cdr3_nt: TGTGCCAGCAGGTCACAGTGGATGACGGGCACAGATACGCAGTATTTT

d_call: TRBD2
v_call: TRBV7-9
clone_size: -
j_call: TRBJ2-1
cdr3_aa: CASSSGTSGGAYNEQFF
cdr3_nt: TGTGCCAGCAGCTCCGGGACTAGCGGGGGGGCCTACAATGAGCAGTTCTTC

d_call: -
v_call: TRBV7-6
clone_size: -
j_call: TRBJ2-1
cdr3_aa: CASSLGTARREQFF
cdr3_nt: TGTGCCAGCAGCTTAGGGACCGCCAGGAGGGAGCAGTTCTTC

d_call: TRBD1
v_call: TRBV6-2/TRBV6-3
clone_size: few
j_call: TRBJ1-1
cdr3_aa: CASTLISAGQANTEAFF
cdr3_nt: TGTGCCAGCACGTTAATTTCGGCGGGACAGGCCAACACTGAAGCTTTCTTT

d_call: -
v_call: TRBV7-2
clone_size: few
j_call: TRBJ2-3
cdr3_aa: CASSLRGGITDTQYF
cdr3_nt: TGTGCCAGCAGCTTAAGGGGGGGAATCACAGATACGCAGTATTTT

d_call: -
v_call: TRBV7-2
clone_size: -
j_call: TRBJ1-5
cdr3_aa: CASSLTGGQDQPQHF
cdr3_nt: TGTGCCAGCAGCTTAACCGGGGGGCAAGATCAGCCCCAGCATTTT

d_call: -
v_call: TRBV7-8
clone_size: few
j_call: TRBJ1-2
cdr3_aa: CASSARDINYGYTF
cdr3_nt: TGTGCCAGCAGCGCCCGGGACATAAACTATGGCTACACCTTC

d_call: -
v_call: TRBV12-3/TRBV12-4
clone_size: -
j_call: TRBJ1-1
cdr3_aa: CASSWGLNTEAFF
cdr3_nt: TGTGCCAGCAGTTGGGGATTGAACACTGAAGCTTTCTTT

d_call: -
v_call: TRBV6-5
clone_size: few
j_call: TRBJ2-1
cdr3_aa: CASSYLGNNEQFF
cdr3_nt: TGTGCCAGCAGTTACTTGGGAAACAATGAGCAGTTCTTC

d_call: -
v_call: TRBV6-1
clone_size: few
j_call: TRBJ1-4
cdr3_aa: CASSSRTVGEKLFF
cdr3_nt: TGTGCCAGCAGTTCGCGGACAGTTGGGGAAAAACTGTTTTTT

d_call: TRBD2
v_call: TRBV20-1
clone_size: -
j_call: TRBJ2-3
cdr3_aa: CSARDPGGTDTQYF
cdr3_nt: TGCAGTGCTAGAGACCCGGGGGGGACAGATACGCAGTATTTT

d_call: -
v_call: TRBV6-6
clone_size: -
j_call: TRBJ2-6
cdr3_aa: CDSSYSSTGANVLTF
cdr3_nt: TGTGACAGCAGTTACTCAAGTACTGGGGCCAACGTCCTGACTTTC

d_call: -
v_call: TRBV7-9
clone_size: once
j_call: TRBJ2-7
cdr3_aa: CASRQLDAEQYF
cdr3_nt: TGTGCCAGCAGGCAACTGGACGCCGAGCAGTACTTC

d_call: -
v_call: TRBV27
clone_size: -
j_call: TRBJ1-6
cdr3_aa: CASSRQGYNSPLHF
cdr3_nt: TGTGCCAGCAGTAGACAAGGCTATAATTCACCCCTCCACTTT

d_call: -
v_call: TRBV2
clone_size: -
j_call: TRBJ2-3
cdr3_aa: CASRDGNTDTQYF
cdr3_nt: TGTGCCAGCAGGGACGGAAACACAGATACGCAGTATTTT

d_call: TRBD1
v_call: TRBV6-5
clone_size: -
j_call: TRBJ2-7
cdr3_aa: CASSYRDSDEQYF
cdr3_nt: TGTGCCAGCAGTTACCGGGACAGTGACGAGCAGTACTTC

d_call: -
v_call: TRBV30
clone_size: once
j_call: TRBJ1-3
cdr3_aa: CAWSVQGRAISGNTIYF
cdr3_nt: TGTGCCTGGAGTGTACAGGGACGGGCGATCTCTGGAAACACCATATATTTT

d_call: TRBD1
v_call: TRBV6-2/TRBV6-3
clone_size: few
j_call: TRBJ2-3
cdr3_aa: CASSLRQGRGRTDTQYF
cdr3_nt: TGTGCCAGCAGTCTCCGACAGGGGCGGGGCCGCACAGATACGCAGTATTTT

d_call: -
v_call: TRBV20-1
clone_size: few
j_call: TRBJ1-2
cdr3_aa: CSARDHQGTSYGYTF
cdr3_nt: TGCAGTGCTAGAGATCATCAGGGAACGAGCTATGGCTACACCTTC

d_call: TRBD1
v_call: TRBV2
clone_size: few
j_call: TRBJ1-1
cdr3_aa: CASSDRVATEAFF
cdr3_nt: TGTGCCAGCAGCGACAGGGTGGCCACTGAAGCTTTCTTT

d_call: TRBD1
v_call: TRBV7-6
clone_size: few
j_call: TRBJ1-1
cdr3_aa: CASSHGQGLATEAFF
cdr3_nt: TGTGCCAGCAGCCACGGACAGGGCTTGGCCACTGAAGCTTTCTTT

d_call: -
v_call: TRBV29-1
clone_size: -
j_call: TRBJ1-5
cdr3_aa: CSVGGIGSNQPQHF
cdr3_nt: TGCAGCGTTGGGGGGATTGGCAGCAATCAGCCCCAGCATTTT

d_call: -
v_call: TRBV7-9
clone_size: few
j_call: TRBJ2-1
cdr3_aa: CASSMRESSSYNEQFF
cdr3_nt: TGTGCCAGCAGCATGAGGGAGTCTAGCTCCTACAATGAGCAGTTCTTC

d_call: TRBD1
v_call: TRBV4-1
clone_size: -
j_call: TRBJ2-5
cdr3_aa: CASSQGTGRETQYF
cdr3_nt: TGCGCCAGCAGCCAAGGGACAGGGAGAGAGACCCAGTACTTC

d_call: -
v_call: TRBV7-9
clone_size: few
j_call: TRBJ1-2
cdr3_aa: CASSPPTGGNNYGYTF
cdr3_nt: TGTGCCAGCAGCCCCCCGACCGGGGGCAACAACTATGGCTACACCTTC

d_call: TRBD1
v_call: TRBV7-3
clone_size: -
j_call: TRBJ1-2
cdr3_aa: CASSPGDSYGYTF
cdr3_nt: TGTGCCAGCAGCCCAGGGGACAGCTATGGCTACACCTTC

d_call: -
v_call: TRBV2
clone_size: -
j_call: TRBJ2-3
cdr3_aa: CAIISGLYLQSTDTQYF
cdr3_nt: TGTGCCATAATATCGGGACTCTACCTACAAAGCACAGATACGCAGTATTTT

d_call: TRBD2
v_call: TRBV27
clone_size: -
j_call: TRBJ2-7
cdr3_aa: CASSPRTSGGPSSYEQYF
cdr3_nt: TGTGCCAGCAGTCCCCGGACTAGCGGGGGGCCCAGCTCCTACGAGCAGTACTTC

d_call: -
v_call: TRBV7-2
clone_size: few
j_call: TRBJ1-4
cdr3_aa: CASSLQGRTVKLFF
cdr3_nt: TGTGCCAGCAGCTTGCAGGGGCGCACGGTAAAACTGTTTTTT

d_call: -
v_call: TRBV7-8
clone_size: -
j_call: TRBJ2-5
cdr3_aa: CASSSEAGRQETQYF
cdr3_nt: TGTGCCAGCAGCTCCGAGGCGGGGCGCCAAGAGACCCAGTACTTC

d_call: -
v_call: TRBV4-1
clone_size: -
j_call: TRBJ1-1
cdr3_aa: CASSQGEGTEAFF
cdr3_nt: TGCGCCAGCAGCCAAGGAGAGGGTACTGAAGCTTTCTTT

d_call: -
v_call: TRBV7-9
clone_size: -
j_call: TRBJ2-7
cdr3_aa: CASSLDPKEQYF
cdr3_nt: TGTGCCAGCAGCTTAGATCCTAAGGAGCAGTACTTC

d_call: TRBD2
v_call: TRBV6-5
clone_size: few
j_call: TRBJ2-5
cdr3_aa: CASSYSTGGEETQYF
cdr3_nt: TGTGCCAGCAGTTACTCGACGGGGGGAGAGGAGACCCAGTACTTC

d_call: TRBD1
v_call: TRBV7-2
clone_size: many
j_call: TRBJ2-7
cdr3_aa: CASSDGTATYEQYF
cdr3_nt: TGTGCCAGCAGCGACGGGACAGCCACCTACGAGCAGTACTTC

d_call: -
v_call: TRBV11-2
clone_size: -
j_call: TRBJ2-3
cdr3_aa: CASSLGSTDTQYF
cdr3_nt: TGTGCCAGCAGCTTAGGGAGCACAGATACGCAGTATTTT

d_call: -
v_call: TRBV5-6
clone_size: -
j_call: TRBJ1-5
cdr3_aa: CASSFLGDHNQPQHF
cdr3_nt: TGTGCCAGCAGCTTTCTAGGGGATCATAATCAGCCCCAGCATTTT

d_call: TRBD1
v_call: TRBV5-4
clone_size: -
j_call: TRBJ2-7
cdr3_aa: CASSWGQFYEQYF
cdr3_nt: TGTGCCAGCAGCTGGGGACAGTTCTACGAGCAGTACTTC

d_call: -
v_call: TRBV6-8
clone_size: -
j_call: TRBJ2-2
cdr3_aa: CASREGLEAGELFF
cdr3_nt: TGTGCCAGCAGGGAGGGCCTCGAAGCCGGGGAGCTGTTTTTT